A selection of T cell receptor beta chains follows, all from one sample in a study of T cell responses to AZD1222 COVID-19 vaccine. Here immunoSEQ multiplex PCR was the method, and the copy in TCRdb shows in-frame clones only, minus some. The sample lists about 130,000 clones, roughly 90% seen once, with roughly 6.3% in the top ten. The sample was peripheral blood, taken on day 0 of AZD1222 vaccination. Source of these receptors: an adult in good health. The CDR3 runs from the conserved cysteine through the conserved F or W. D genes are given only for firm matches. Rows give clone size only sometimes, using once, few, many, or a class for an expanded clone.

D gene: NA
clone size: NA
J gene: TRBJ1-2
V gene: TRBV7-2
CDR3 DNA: TGTGCCAGCAGCTCAGGGCGGGGGAAACTGGGCTACACCTTC
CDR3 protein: CASSSGRGKLGYTF

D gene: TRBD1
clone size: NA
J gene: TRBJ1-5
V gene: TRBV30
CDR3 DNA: TGTGCCTGGGATACAGGGGGCAATCAGCCCCAGCATTTT
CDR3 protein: CAWDTGGNQPQHF

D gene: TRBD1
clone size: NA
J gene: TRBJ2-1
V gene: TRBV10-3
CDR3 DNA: TGTGCCATCAGTGTGGACAGGTCGGGGATCGAGCAGTTCTTC
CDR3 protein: CAISVDRSGIEQFF

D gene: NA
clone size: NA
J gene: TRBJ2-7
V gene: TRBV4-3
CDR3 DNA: TGCGCCAGCAGCCAAGATCGGGACCCGGAGGTCTACGAGCAGTACTTC
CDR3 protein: CASSQDRDPEVYEQYF

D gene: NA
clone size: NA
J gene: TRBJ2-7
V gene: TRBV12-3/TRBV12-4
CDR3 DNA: TGTGCCAGCAAGGGCCAAAGGGACGATGAGCAGTACTTC
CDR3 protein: CASKGQRDDEQYF

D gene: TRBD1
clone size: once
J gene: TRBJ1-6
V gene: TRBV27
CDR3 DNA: TGTGCCAGCAGTTTATTCACAACAGGGGGCCTTAATTCACCCCTCCACTTT
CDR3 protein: CASSLFTTGGLNSPLHF

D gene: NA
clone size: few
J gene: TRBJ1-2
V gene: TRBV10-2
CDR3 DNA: TGCGCCACATCTAGGGAAACTAACTATGGCTACACCTTC
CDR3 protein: CATSRETNYGYTF

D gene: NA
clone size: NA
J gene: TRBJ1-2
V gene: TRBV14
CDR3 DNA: TGTGCCAGCAGCCATTCCCCAGGAGTGAACTATGGCTACACCTTC
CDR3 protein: CASSHSPGVNYGYTF

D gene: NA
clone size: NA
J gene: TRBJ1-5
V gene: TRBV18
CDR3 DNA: TGTGCCAGCTCACCACGTGGTCATAGCAATCAGCCCCAGCATTTT
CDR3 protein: CASSPRGHSNQPQHF

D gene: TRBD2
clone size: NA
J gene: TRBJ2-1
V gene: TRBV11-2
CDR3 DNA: TGTGCCAGCAGCTTAGAGGGGTGGGGCGGGGGACTCCCTTACAATGAGCAGTTCTTC
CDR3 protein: CASSLEGWGGGLPYNEQFF

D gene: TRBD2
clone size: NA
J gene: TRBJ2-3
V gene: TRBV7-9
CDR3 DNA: TGTGCCAGCAGCTTATTCAGGGAGGGTACGCAGTATTTT
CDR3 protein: CASSLFREGTQYF

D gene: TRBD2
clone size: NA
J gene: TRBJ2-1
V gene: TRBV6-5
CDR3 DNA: TGTGCCAGCAGCATTAGCGGGGGGACAAATGAGCAGTTCTTC
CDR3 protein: CASSISGGTNEQFF

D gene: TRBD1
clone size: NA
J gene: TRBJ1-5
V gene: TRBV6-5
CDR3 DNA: TGTGCCAGCAGAATACAGGGGCTTGATCAGCCCCAGCATTTT
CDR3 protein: CASRIQGLDQPQHF

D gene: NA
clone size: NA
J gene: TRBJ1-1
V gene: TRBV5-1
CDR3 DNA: TGCGCCAGCAGCTTCCTTGGGGGGACTGAAGCTTTCTTT
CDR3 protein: CASSFLGGTEAFF

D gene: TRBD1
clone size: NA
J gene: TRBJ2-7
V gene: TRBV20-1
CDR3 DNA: TGCAGTGCTAGTAGGGACAGGGCGTACGAGCAGTACTTC
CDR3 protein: CSASRDRAYEQYF

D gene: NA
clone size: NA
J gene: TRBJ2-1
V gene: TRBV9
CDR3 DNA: TGTGCCAGCAGCCCCCCCTCCTACAATGAGCAGTTCTTC
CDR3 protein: CASSPPSYNEQFF

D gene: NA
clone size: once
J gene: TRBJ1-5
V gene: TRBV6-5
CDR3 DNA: TGTGCCAGCAGAATGGGACCTAATCAGCCCCAGCATTTT
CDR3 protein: CASRMGPNQPQHF

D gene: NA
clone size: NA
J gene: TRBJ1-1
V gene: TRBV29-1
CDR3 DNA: TGCAGCGTTGAAAGCCTGAACACTGAAGCTTTCTTT
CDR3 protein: CSVESLNTEAFF

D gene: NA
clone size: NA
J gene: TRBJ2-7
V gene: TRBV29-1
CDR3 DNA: TGCAGCTTCCTAACCCCCGGGACAGAGCAGTACTTC
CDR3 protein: CSFLTPGTEQYF

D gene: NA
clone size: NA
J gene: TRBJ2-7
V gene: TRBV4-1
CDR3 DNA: TGCGCCAGCAGCCAAGTCTATGGCAGCTCCTCCTACGAGCAGTACTTC
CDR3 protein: CASSQVYGSSSYEQYF

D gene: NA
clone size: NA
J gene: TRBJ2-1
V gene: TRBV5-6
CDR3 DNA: TGTGCCAGCAGCTTGGAGGCCGGCACCTGGGTGGGTGAGCAGTTCTTC
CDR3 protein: CASSLEAGTWVGEQFF

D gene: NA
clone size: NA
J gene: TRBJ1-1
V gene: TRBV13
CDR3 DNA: TGTGCCAGCAGCTTGGACACCCAAAACACTGAAGCTTTCTTT
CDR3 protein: CASSLDTQNTEAFF

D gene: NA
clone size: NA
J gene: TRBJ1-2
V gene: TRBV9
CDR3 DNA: TGTGCCAGCGGTTTGGACACCTTGGCATATGGCTACACCTTC
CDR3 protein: CASGLDTLAYGYTF

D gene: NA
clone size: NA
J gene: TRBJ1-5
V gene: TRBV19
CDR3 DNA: TGTGCCAGTAGGTACGGGGGCAATCAGCCCCAGCATTTT
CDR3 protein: CASRYGGNQPQHF

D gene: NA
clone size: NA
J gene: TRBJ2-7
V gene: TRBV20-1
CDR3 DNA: TGCAGTGCCCCCGGGGTCTACGAGCAGTACTTC
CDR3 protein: CSAPGVYEQYF

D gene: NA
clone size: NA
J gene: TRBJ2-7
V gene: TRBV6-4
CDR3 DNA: TGTGCCAGCAGTGACGGAAACGAGCAGTACTTC
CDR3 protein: CASSDGNEQYF

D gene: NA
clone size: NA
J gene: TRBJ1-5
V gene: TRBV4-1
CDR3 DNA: TGCGCCAGCAGCCAAGCCTCCCCCGGACAGCCCCAGCATTTT
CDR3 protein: CASSQASPGQPQHF

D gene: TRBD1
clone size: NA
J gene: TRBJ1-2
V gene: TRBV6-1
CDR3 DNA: TGTGCCAGCAGTGAGGGACAGGGCGATGGCTACACCTTC
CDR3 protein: CASSEGQGDGYTF

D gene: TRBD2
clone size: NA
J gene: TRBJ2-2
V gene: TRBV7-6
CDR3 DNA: TGTGCCAGCAGCCCCGGGACTAGCGCGACCACCGGGGAGCTGTTTTTT
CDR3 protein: CASSPGTSATTGELFF

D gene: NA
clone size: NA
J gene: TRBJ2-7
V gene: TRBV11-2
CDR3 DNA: TGTGCCAGCAGCTTAGTTCGGCAAGCCTACGAGCAGTACTTC
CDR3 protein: CASSLVRQAYEQYF

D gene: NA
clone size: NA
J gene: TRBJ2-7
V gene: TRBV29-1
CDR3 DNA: TGCAGCGTTGCAGACGGCCGTTCTTCTTACGAGCAGTACTTC
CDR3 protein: CSVADGRSSYEQYF

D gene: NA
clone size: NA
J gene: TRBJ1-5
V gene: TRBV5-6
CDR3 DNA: TGTGCCAGCAGCTTTTACGGTACGAGTCAGCCCCAGCATTTT
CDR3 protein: CASSFYGTSQPQHF

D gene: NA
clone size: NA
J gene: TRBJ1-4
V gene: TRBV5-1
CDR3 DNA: TGCGCCAGCAGCCCGGACAGCGTTAATGAAAAACTGTTTTTT
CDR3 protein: CASSPDSVNEKLFF

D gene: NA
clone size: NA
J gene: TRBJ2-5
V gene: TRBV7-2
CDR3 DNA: TGTGCCAGCAGCTTAGCGCTAGAGACCCAGTACTTC
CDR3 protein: CASSLALETQYF

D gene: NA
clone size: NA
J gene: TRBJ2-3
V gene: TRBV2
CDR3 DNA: TGTGCCAGCAGTGAAGCAGCAGTCGAAGATACGCAGTATTTT
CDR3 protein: CASSEAAVEDTQYF